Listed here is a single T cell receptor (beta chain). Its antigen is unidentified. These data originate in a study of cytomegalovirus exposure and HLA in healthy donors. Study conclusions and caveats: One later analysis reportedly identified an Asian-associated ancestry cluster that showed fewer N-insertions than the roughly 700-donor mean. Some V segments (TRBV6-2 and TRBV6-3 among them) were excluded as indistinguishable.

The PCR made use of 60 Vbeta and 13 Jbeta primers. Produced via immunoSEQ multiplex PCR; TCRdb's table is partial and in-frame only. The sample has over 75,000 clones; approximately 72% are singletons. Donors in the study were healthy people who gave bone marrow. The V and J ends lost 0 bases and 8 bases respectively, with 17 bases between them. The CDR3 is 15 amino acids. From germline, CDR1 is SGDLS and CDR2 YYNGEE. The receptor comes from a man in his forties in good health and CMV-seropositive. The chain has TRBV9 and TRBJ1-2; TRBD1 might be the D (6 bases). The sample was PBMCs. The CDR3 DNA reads TGTGCCAGCAGCGTAGGACAGCGGGACAACAGCGGCTACACCTTC. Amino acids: CASSVGQRDNSGYTF.